This is a list of T cell receptor beta chains from one sample in a study of identical twins. TCRdb reprocessed the 5' RACE reads with MiXCR, giving one entry per CDR3 protein. The sample holds 400,000 to 550,000 distinct CDR3 sequences, 20% to 25% seen once. These data were also reused for a study on T cells expressing NK-cell markers.

Sample: CD4+ T cells sorted from blood. The receptors here all came from a woman under 30 in good health. CDR3s include the opening cysteine and the closing phenylalanine or tryptophan. Fields, in order: clone size, V gene, D gene, J gene, CDR3 protein, CDR3 DNA. D genes are given only for firm matches. The size field is filled for only some rows; it gives once, few, many or a size class.

abundance: -; v_gene: TRBV12-3/TRBV12-4; d_gene: -; j_gene: TRBJ1-4; CDR3aa: CASSLGPYGLFF; CDR3nt: TGTGCCAGCAGTTTAGGGCCCTACGGACTGTTTTTT
abundance: -; v_gene: TRBV5-1; d_gene: -; j_gene: TRBJ2-5; CDR3aa: CASSFRSDFEETQYF; CDR3nt: TGCGCCAGCAGCTTTAGGTCGGATTTTGAAGAGACCCAGTACTTC
abundance: -; v_gene: TRBV12-3/TRBV12-4; d_gene: -; j_gene: TRBJ1-5; CDR3aa: CASSLLQDQPQHF; CDR3nt: TGTGCCAGCAGTTTACTTCAGGATCAGCCCCAGCATTTT
abundance: -; v_gene: TRBV20-1; d_gene: TRBD1; j_gene: TRBJ1-1; CDR3aa: CSAGGQTNTEAFF; CDR3nt: TGCAGTGCTGGGGGACAGACAAACACTGAAGCTTTCTTT
abundance: -; v_gene: TRBV20-1; d_gene: -; j_gene: TRBJ2-5; CDR3aa: CSAEPNFPKETQYF; CDR3nt: TGCAGTGCCGAGCCTAACTTTCCTAAAGAGACCCAGTACTTC
abundance: -; v_gene: TRBV7-2; d_gene: -; j_gene: TRBJ2-5; CDR3aa: CASSFGGGPQETQYF; CDR3nt: TGTGCCAGCAGCTTCGGTGGCGGCCCCCAAGAGACCCAGTACTTC
abundance: many; v_gene: TRBV12-3/TRBV12-4; d_gene: -; j_gene: TRBJ1-1; CDR3aa: CASSPRYTEAFF; CDR3nt: TGTGCCAGCAGTCCGCGATACACTGAAGCTTTCTTT
abundance: -; v_gene: TRBV10-1; d_gene: -; j_gene: TRBJ2-1; CDR3aa: CASSTSGEQFF; CDR3nt: TGCGCCAGCAGTACGTCCGGGGAGCAGTTCTTC
abundance: few; v_gene: TRBV3-1; d_gene: -; j_gene: TRBJ2-2; CDR3aa: CASSQPPFPDGELFF; CDR3nt: TGTGCCAGCAGCCAACCCCCTTTTCCCGACGGGGAGCTGTTTTTT
abundance: -; v_gene: TRBV4-2; d_gene: TRBD2; j_gene: TRBJ2-7; CDR3aa: CASSQDWGGSSYEQYF; CDR3nt: TGTGCCAGCAGCCAAGATTGGGGAGGGAGTTCCTACGAGCAGTACTTC
abundance: -; v_gene: TRBV4-3; d_gene: -; j_gene: TRBJ2-2; CDR3aa: CASSQEGGNTGELFF; CDR3nt: TGCGCCAGCAGCCAAGAAGGTGGAAACACCGGGGAGCTGTTTTTT
abundance: -; v_gene: TRBV15; d_gene: -; j_gene: TRBJ2-3; CDR3aa: CATAMRSTDTQYF; CDR3nt: TGTGCCACAGCTATGCGTAGCACAGATACGCAGTATTTT
abundance: few; v_gene: TRBV20-1; d_gene: -; j_gene: TRBJ2-2; CDR3aa: CSARELDTGELFF; CDR3nt: TGCAGTGCAAGGGAACTCGACACCGGGGAGCTGTTTTTT
abundance: -; v_gene: TRBV6-5; d_gene: TRBD2; j_gene: TRBJ2-1; CDR3aa: CASSYYQRGDNEQFF; CDR3nt: TGTGCCAGCAGTTACTACCAGCGGGGGGACAATGAGCAGTTCTTC
abundance: -; v_gene: TRBV6-2/TRBV6-3; d_gene: -; j_gene: TRBJ2-1; CDR3aa: CASSPWANNEQFF; CDR3nt: TGTGCCTCAAGCCCCTGGGCCAACAATGAGCAGTTCTTC
abundance: -; v_gene: TRBV12-3/TRBV12-4; d_gene: TRBD1; j_gene: TRBJ1-2; CDR3aa: CASSSQQGKMGGYTF; CDR3nt: TGTGCCAGCAGTTCCCAACAGGGGAAGATGGGAGGCTACACCTTC
abundance: few; v_gene: TRBV20-1; d_gene: -; j_gene: TRBJ1-4; CDR3aa: CSVSARVGEKLFF; CDR3nt: TGCAGTGTGAGCGCCCGGGTTGGAGAAAAACTGTTTTTT
abundance: few; v_gene: TRBV5-1; d_gene: -; j_gene: TRBJ2-1; CDR3aa: CASSLGLLAFWDSYNEQFF; CDR3nt: TGCGCCAGCAGCTTGGGGCTTTTAGCCTTCTGGGACTCCTACAATGAGCAGTTCTTC
abundance: few; v_gene: TRBV6-2/TRBV6-3; d_gene: -; j_gene: TRBJ2-5; CDR3aa: CASGGLREETQYF; CDR3nt: TGTGCCAGCGGTGGGCTTAGGGAAGAGACCCAGTACTTC
abundance: many; v_gene: TRBV7-2; d_gene: TRBD2; j_gene: TRBJ2-3; CDR3aa: CASSLVGRALADTQYF; CDR3nt: TGTGCCAGCAGCTTAGTTGGGAGGGCTCTTGCAGATACGCAGTATTTT
abundance: -; v_gene: TRBV4-3; d_gene: TRBD2; j_gene: TRBJ2-7; CDR3aa: CASSLALFSGGYEQYF; CDR3nt: TGCGCCAGCAGCCTTGCGCTTTTTAGCGGGGGGTACGAGCAGTACTTC
abundance: few; v_gene: TRBV12-3/TRBV12-4; d_gene: -; j_gene: TRBJ2-7; CDR3aa: CASSAAGSYEQYF; CDR3nt: TGTGCCAGCAGCGCCGCAGGATCCTACGAGCAGTACTTC
abundance: -; v_gene: TRBV11-2; d_gene: -; j_gene: TRBJ2-2; CDR3aa: CASSLMAGNTGELFF; CDR3nt: TGTGCCAGCAGCTTAATGGCAGGGAACACCGGGGAGCTGTTTTTT
abundance: few; v_gene: TRBV6-5; d_gene: -; j_gene: TRBJ2-7; CDR3aa: CASSYSISPTRGEQYF; CDR3nt: TGTGCCAGCAGTTACTCGATCTCTCCCACCAGGGGCGAGCAGTACTTC
abundance: -; v_gene: TRBV3-1; d_gene: TRBD2; j_gene: TRBJ2-3; CDR3aa: CASSQHLTSGHTDTQYF; CDR3nt: TGTGCCAGCTCCCAACACTTAACTAGCGGCCACACAGATACGCAGTATTTT
abundance: few; v_gene: TRBV6-1; d_gene: TRBD1; j_gene: TRBJ2-3; CDR3aa: CASRRTGGWADTQYF; CDR3nt: TGTGCCAGCAGACGGACAGGGGGCTGGGCAGATACGCAGTATTTT
abundance: few; v_gene: TRBV9; d_gene: -; j_gene: TRBJ2-5; CDR3aa: CASSDSRQSRETQYF; CDR3nt: TGTGCCAGCAGCGATTCTAGACAGTCCCGAGAGACCCAGTACTTC
abundance: -; v_gene: TRBV20-1; d_gene: -; j_gene: TRBJ1-5; CDR3aa: CSARAGQAPRPQHF; CDR3nt: TGCAGTGCTAGAGCGGGGCAAGCCCCTCGGCCCCAGCATTTT
abundance: many; v_gene: TRBV6-1; d_gene: -; j_gene: TRBJ2-2; CDR3aa: CASSGQNTGELFF; CDR3nt: TGTGCCAGCAGTGGACAGAACACCGGGGAGCTGTTTTTT
abundance: few; v_gene: TRBV19; d_gene: -; j_gene: TRBJ1-5; CDR3aa: CASSTLDQPQHF; CDR3nt: TGTGCCAGTAGTACGTTAGATCAGCCCCAGCATTTT
abundance: few; v_gene: TRBV12-3/TRBV12-4; d_gene: -; j_gene: TRBJ2-1; CDR3aa: CASTRVRAGQSSYNEQFF; CDR3nt: TGTGCCAGCACCAGGGTTAGGGCGGGGCAAAGCTCCTACAATGAGCAGTTCTTC
abundance: -; v_gene: TRBV4-1; d_gene: -; j_gene: TRBJ1-1; CDR3aa: CASSQDEVSANTEAFF; CDR3nt: TGCGCCAGCAGCCAAGATGAGGTTTCCGCGAACACTGAAGCTTTCTTT
abundance: few; v_gene: TRBV20-1; d_gene: -; j_gene: TRBJ1-1; CDR3aa: CSARDRRNPAATEAFF; CDR3nt: TGCAGTGCTAGAGATAGACGTAATCCGGCGGCCACTGAAGCTTTCTTT
abundance: few; v_gene: TRBV12-3/TRBV12-4; d_gene: -; j_gene: TRBJ1-6; CDR3aa: CASSSGREASPLHF; CDR3nt: TGTGCCAGCAGTTCCGGCCGAGAAGCCTCACCCCTCCACTTT
abundance: -; v_gene: TRBV5-1; d_gene: TRBD2; j_gene: TRBJ2-1; CDR3aa: CASTDSSGSSNEQFF; CDR3nt: TGCGCCAGCACTGATTCTAGCGGGAGTAGCAATGAGCAGTTCTTC
abundance: -; v_gene: TRBV3-1; d_gene: TRBD2; j_gene: TRBJ2-7; CDR3aa: CASSQAPGTNYEQYF; CDR3nt: TGTGCCAGCAGCCAAGCTCCCGGGACTAACTACGAGCAGTACTTC
abundance: few; v_gene: TRBV30; d_gene: TRBD2; j_gene: TRBJ2-1; CDR3aa: CAWSGVSGVYNEQFF; CDR3nt: TGTGCCTGGAGTGGGGTTAGCGGGGTCTACAATGAGCAGTTCTTC
abundance: few; v_gene: TRBV5-1; d_gene: TRBD2; j_gene: TRBJ2-1; CDR3aa: CASSHGLASSYNEQFF; CDR3nt: TGCGCCAGCAGCCATGGACTAGCGAGCTCCTACAATGAGCAGTTCTTC
abundance: few; v_gene: TRBV20-1; d_gene: -; j_gene: TRBJ2-1; CDR3aa: CSASNRPPKIEQFF; CDR3nt: TGCAGTGCTAGTAACAGGCCCCCCAAAATCGAGCAGTTCTTC
abundance: few; v_gene: TRBV18; d_gene: TRBD1; j_gene: TRBJ2-7; CDR3aa: CASSGQGQAYEQYF; CDR3nt: TGTGCCAGCTCCGGACAGGGACAAGCATACGAGCAGTACTTC
abundance: -; v_gene: TRBV10-3; d_gene: -; j_gene: TRBJ2-3; CDR3aa: CAIRGSTTDTQYF; CDR3nt: TGTGCCATCCGGGGGAGTACGACAGATACGCAGTATTTT
abundance: few; v_gene: TRBV20-1; d_gene: -; j_gene: TRBJ2-3; CDR3aa: CSAVFRGDTQYF; CDR3nt: TGCAGTGCTGTATTCAGGGGAGATACGCAGTATTTT
abundance: -; v_gene: TRBV20-1; d_gene: TRBD2; j_gene: TRBJ2-1; CDR3aa: CSARDATPGLAGVGYNEQFF; CDR3nt: TGCAGTGCTAGAGATGCGACCCCGGGACTAGCGGGAGTGGGGTACAATGAGCAGTTCTTC
abundance: -; v_gene: TRBV29-1; d_gene: TRBD1; j_gene: TRBJ1-2; CDR3aa: CSAAQGRLGGYTF; CDR3nt: TGCAGCGCAGCACAGGGGCGGTTGGGAGGCTACACCTTC
abundance: -; v_gene: TRBV14; d_gene: -; j_gene: TRBJ2-3; CDR3aa: CASSPKTGSTDTQYF; CDR3nt: TGTGCCAGCAGCCCAAAGACAGGTAGCACAGATACGCAGTATTTT
abundance: few; v_gene: TRBV12-3/TRBV12-4; d_gene: TRBD2; j_gene: TRBJ2-1; CDR3aa: CASSTQRTSGNSYNEQFF; CDR3nt: TGTGCCAGCAGTACGCAAAGGACTAGCGGGAATTCCTACAATGAGCAGTTCTTC
abundance: few; v_gene: TRBV6-2/TRBV6-3; d_gene: TRBD2; j_gene: TRBJ2-7; CDR3aa: CASSRYRTSGGRGVSYEQYF; CDR3nt: TGTGCCAGCAGTCGATATCGGACTAGCGGGGGAAGGGGGGTCTCCTACGAGCAGTACTTC
abundance: few; v_gene: TRBV12-3/TRBV12-4; d_gene: TRBD2; j_gene: TRBJ2-1; CDR3aa: CASTKGLAGVNEQFF; CDR3nt: TGTGCCAGCACAAAGGGACTAGCGGGAGTCAATGAGCAGTTCTTC
abundance: -; v_gene: TRBV29-1; d_gene: -; j_gene: TRBJ1-5; CDR3aa: CSVTQGWDVDQPQHF; CDR3nt: TGCAGCGTAACACAGGGTTGGGATGTGGATCAGCCCCAGCATTTT
abundance: -; v_gene: TRBV7-2; d_gene: TRBD2; j_gene: TRBJ2-3; CDR3aa: CASSLRLAGLYADTQYF; CDR3nt: TGTGCCAGCAGCTTAAGACTAGCGGGACTTTATGCAGATACGCAGTATTTT